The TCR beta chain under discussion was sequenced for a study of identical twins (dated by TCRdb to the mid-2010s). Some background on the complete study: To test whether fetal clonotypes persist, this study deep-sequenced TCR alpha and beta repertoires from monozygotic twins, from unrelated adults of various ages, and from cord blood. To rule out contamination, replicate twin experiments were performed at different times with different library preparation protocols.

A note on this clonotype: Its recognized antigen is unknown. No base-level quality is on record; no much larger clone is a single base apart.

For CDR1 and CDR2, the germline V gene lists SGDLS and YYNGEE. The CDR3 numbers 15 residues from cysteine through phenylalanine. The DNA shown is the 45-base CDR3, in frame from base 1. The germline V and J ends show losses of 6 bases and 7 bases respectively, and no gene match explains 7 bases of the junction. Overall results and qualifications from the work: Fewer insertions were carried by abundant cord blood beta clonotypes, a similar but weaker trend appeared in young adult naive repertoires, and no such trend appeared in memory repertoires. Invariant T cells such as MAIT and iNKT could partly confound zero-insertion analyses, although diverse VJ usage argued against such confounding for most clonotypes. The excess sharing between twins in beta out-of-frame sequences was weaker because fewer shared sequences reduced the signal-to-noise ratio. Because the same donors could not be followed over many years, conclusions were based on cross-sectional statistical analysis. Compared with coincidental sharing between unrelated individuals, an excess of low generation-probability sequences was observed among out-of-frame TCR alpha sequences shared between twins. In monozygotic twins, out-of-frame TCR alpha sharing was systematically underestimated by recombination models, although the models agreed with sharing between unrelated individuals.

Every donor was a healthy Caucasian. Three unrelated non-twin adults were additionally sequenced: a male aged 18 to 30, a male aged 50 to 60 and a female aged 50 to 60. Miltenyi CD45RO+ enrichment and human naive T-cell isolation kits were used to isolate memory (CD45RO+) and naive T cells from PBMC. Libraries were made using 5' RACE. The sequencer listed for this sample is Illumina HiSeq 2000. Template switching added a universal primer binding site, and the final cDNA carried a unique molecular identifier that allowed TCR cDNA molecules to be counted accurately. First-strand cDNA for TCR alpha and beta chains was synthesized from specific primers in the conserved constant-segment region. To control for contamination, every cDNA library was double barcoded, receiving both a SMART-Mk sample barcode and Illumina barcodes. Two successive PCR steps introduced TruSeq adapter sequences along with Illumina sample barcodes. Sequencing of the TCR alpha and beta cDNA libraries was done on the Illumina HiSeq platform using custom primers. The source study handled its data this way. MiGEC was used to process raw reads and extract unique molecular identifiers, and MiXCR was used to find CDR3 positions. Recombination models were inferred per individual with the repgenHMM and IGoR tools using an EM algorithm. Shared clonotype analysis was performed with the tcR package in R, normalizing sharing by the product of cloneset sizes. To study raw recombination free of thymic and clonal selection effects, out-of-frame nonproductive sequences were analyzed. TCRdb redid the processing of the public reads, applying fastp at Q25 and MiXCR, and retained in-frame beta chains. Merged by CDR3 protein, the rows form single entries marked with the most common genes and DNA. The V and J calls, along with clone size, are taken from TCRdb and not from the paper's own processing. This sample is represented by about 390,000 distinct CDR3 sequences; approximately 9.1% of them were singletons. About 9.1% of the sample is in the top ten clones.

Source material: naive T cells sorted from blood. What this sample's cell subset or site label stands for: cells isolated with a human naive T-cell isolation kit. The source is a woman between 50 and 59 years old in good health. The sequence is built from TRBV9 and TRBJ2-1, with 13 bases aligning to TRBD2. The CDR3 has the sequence CASTPGLAGFNEQFF. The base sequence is TGTGCCAGCACCCCGGGACTAGCGGGATTTAATGAGCAGTTCTTC.